This T cell receptor beta chain comes out of a study of control samples from healthy donors and cancer patients (dated by TCRdb to 2020 to 2022). Receptor amplification or capture employed the immunoSEQ multiplex PCR assay. TCRdb retrieved this table from immuneACCESS and kept in-frame rearrangements only. Not all clones are present; in checked studies, unresolved V genes account for under half, and no reason is known for the remainder. The sample yields approximately 84,000 clones; 91% were counted once. Clones ranked in the top ten supply approximately 14% of the sample. According to the germline V gene, CDR1 reads MNHNS and CDR2 reads SASEGT. Counted from cysteine to phenylalanine, this CDR3 has 13 amino acids. CDR3 DNA only is kept here, 39 bases in frame from base 1. Points on this clone: Its specific antigen is unknown. At one boundary the junction diverges from the germline segment, which might be a read error.

Here the chain combines TRBV6-1 and TRBJ2-1, with no confidently assigned D gene. Sequenced sample: blood. The origin of this receptor is a man aged 25-45 years in good health. The DNA sequence reads TGTGCCAGCACTGAACTCAGGCGGAATGAGCAGTTCTTC. Protein translation: CASTELRRNEQFF.